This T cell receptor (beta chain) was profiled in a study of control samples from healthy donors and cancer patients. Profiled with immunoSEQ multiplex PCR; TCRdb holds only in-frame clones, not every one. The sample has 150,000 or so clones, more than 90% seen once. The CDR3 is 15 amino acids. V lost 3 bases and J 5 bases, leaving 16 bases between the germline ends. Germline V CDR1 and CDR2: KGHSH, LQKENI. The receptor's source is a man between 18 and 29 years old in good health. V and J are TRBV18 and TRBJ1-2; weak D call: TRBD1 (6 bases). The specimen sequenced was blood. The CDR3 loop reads CASSPTGQTEYGYTF. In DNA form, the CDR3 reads TGTGCCAGCTCACCGACGGGACAAACAGAGTATGGCTACACCTTC.